This T cell receptor beta chain was found in a study of CD8 T cells in ankylosing spondylitis. Regarding the study as a whole: Disease-linked clones, CD8+, were relatively rare in peripheral blood. Characteristic of ankylosing spondylitis blood, it appeared, was a TCR beta motif comprising several highly homologous variants.

With regard to this clonotype: Antigen: not known.

TCRdb reanalysed the 5' RACE reads using MiXCR and keeps one entry per CDR3 protein. The data contain fewer than 450,000 distinct CDR3 sequences, 17% of them seen just once; the ten biggest clones take up just over 1%. CDR3 length: 16 amino acids. Trimming removed 2 bases from V and 2 bases from J; junction bases left unmatched: 8. The V gene's germline CDR1 is SGHNT and CDR2 YYREEE (reference sequence). The chain combines TRBV5-4 with TRBJ2-5, with 8 bases aligning to TRBD2. Sequencing was carried out using blood, either unsorted or a sorted T cell fraction (not recorded which). This clonotype was sampled from a male donor with ankylosing spondylitis. The CDR3 bases are TGTGCCAGCAGCTTAGAGCGGGGGCCCGTTCAAGAGACCCAGTACTTC. Protein product: CASSLERGPVQETQYF.